This is a list of T cell receptor beta chains from one sample in a study of beta chain features in type 1 diabetes. Method: immunoSEQ multiplex PCR; TCRdb's copy keeps in-frame clones and lacks some. In the table there are 150,000 to 190,000 clones, under 9.5% of which are singletons. The material sequenced was central memory CD4+ T cells from blood. The receptors stem from a young man in good health. CDR3s include the opening cysteine and the closing phenylalanine or tryptophan. D genes are given only for firm matches. Not every row has a clone size; where given, it reads once, few, many or a size class.

cdr3_aa cdr3_nt d_call clone_size j_call v_call
CASSLGPGNTEAFF TGTGCCAGCAGCTTAGGGCCAGGGAACACTGAAGCTTTCTTT NA NA TRBJ1-1 TRBV7-2
CASSFPGRLAAPTGELFF TGCGCCAGCAGCTTCCCCGGGAGGCTAGCGGCTCCCACAGGGGAGCTGTTTTTT TRBD2 NA TRBJ2-2 TRBV5-1
CASSQGQRMNTEAFF TGTGCCAGCAGCCAGGGACAGCGAATGAACACTGAAGCTTTCTTT TRBD1 few TRBJ1-1 TRBV4-2
CASSGLSYNEQFF TGTGCCAGCAGCGGCCTATCCTACAATGAGCAGTTCTTC NA NA TRBJ2-1 TRBV9
CASSYSLVSRAETQYF TGTGCCAGCAGTTACTCATTAGTTTCCAGGGCAGAGACCCAGTACTTC NA few TRBJ2-5 TRBV6-5
CASSLLAGGSYEQYF TGCGCCAGCAGCTTGCTAGCGGGGGGTTCCTACGAGCAGTACTTC TRBD2 few TRBJ2-7 TRBV5-1
CASSSGTSGVGEQFF TGTGCCAGCTCATCCGGGACTAGCGGGGTCGGTGAGCAGTTCTTC TRBD2 few TRBJ2-1 TRBV18
CACRGPGDTQYF TGTGCCTGCAGGGGGCCAGGGGATACGCAGTATTTT TRBD1 few TRBJ2-3 TRBV30
CASSVSTRRVGEIF TGTGCCAGCAGCGTGAGCACGCGGAGGGTGGGTGAAATCTTC NA NA TRBJ2-1 TRBV9
CASSESFTSGNTQYF TGTGCCAGCAGTGAATCCTTTACTAGCGGGAATACGCAGTATTTT TRBD2 NA TRBJ2-3 TRBV2
CASSPIGGRTGNTIYF TGTGCCAGCAGCCCAATCGGGGGGAGGACTGGAAACACCATATATTTT NA few TRBJ1-3 TRBV7-9
CASSPQAGGEQPQHF TGTGCCAGCAGCCCTCAAGCAGGGGGCGAGCAGCCCCAGCATTTT TRBD1 NA TRBJ1-5 TRBV7-2
CASSRQGPYEQYF TGTGCCAGCAGTCGACAGGGACCCTACGAGCAGTACTTC TRBD1 many TRBJ2-7 TRBV25-1
CAWRGAGPRNEQFF TGTGCCTGGAGAGGGGCGGGACCGAGAAATGAGCAGTTCTTC NA few TRBJ2-1 TRBV30
CASRKLADTGELFF TGTGCCAGCAGGAAACTAGCGGACACCGGGGAGCTGTTTTTT TRBD2 few TRBJ2-2 TRBV6-5
CASFRGLGYTF TGTGCCTCTTTCCGAGGTTTAGGCTACACCTTC NA many TRBJ1-2 TRBV30
CASASRGNSYNSPLHF TGTGCCAGTGCGTCAAGGGGGAACTCCTATAATTCACCCCTCCACTTT NA few TRBJ1-6 TRBV19
CASRTQGARGTQYF TGTGCCAGCAGGACACAGGGGGCAAGGGGTACCCAGTACTTC TRBD1 few TRBJ2-5 TRBV27
CASSLASTGGSYEQYF TGCGCCAGCAGCTTGGCCAGTACGGGAGGCTCCTACGAGCAGTACTTC TRBD2 few TRBJ2-7 TRBV5-1
CASSRQNTGELFF TGTGCCAGCAGCCGACAGAACACCGGGGAGCTGTTTTTT NA NA TRBJ2-2 TRBV14
CASSPPTSSYNEQFF TGTGCCAGCTCACCACCCACGAGCTCCTACAATGAGCAGTTCTTC NA NA TRBJ2-1 TRBV18
CAWSPGQGGADTQYF TGTGCCTGGAGCCCGGGACAGGGGGGCGCAGATACGCAGTATTTT TRBD1 NA TRBJ2-3 TRBV30
CATNDRGLTDTQYF TGTGCCACTAACGACAGGGGTCTCACAGATACGCAGTATTTT TRBD1 few TRBJ2-3 TRBV19